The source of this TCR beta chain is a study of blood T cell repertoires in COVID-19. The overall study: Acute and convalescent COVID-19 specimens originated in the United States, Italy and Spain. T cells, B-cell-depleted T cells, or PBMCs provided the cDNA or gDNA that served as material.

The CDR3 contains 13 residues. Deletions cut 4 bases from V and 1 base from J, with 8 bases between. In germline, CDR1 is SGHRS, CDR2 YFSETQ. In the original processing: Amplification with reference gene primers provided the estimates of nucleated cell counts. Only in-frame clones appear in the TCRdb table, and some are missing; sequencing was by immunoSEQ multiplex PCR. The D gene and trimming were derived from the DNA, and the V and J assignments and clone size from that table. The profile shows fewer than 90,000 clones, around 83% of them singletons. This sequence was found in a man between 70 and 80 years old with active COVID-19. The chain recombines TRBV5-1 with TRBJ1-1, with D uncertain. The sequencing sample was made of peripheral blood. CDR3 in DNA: TGCGCCAGCAGCCACACACAGAACACTGAAGCTTTCTTT. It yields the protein CASSHTQNTEAFF.